This T cell receptor (beta chain) was observed in a study of cytomegalovirus exposure and HLA in healthy donors. The CDR3 contains 14 residues. The PCR ran on 60 Vbeta and 13 Jbeta primers. Profiled with immunoSEQ multiplex PCR; TCRdb holds only in-frame clones, not every one. The sample lists 150,000 to 200,000 clones; roughly 72% were seen once. The TCR comes from a man aged 40-49 years in good health and CMV-seropositive. The chain joins TRBV21-1 to TRBJ2-7; TRBD2, the table's D call, lacks a check against the DNA. TRBV21-1 is a known pseudogene. Sequenced material: PBMCs. The DNA for the CDR3 is TGTGCCAGTCGGCCGGGGAGGCGGGGTAACGAGCAGTACTTC. This gives the protein CASRPGRRGNEQYF.